In this sample, the clone carrying this T cell receptor (beta chain) turned up many times. Its antigen is not identified. The study excluded patients with uncontrolled infection, other autoimmune disease, pregnancy or lactation. Predating any ophthalmopathy symptoms, the blood sample was taken at first hyperthyroidism diagnosis. The investigators amplified TCR beta CDR3 regions from RNA transcripts. A set of HTBI primers served as the primers for a first-round RT-PCR of the TCR CDR3. TCRdb recomputed calls from the multiplex PCR reads with MiXCR, one row per CDR3 protein. The sample comprises roughly 250,000 distinct CDR3 sequences, approximately 14% of which are singletons, and roughly 13% rests with the top ten. There are 15 residues in the CDR3. J was trimmed by 5 bases and V by 10 bases; bases with no gene match: 14. From germline, CDR1 is SNHLY and CDR2 FYNNEI. The record originates from a study of T cells in Graves' hyperthyroidism and ophthalmopathy. Study outcomes and limitations: By a 13 V-J model, ophthalmopathy was set apart from stable hyperthyroidism. Blood also showed most of the thyroid clonotypes that were expanded above 0.001.

The chain carries TRBV2 and TRBJ2-5; 9 nucleotides line up with TRBD2. The sequencing input was blood. The origin of this receptor is a woman aged 40 to 50 with Graves' hyperthyroidism that later progressed to Graves' ophthalmopathy. The CDR3 nucleotides are TGTGCCATCTCCCCATTAGCGGGAGAGGGGGAGACCCAGTACTTC. This encodes CAISPLAGEGETQYF.